This T cell receptor (beta chain) emerged from a study of T cell clonotyping in hematopoietic cell transplantation. Study-level information: Recipient samples before transplant were obtained post-cytoreduction.

As to this clone: Its specificity is not known.

This CDR3 has 17 amino acids. Germline V lookup: CDR1 SGDLS, CDR2 YYNGEE. Unmatched junction bases numbered 8, after V lost 3 bases and J lost 2 bases. This table comes from immunoSEQ multiplex PCR, and its TCRdb copy is limited to in-frame clones, with some not included. In the table there are under 25,000 clones, approximately 80% of which are singletons. Study outcomes and limitations: Few recipient clonotypes overlapped donors; over 97% were de novo at given depth.

Time point described: recipient sample about 28 days before transplant, after cytoreduction. The source material was peripheral blood mononuclear cells, sampled before stem cell transplant. The TCR originated in a man in his 60s with acute myeloid leukemia. Some clones in this sample may be carry-over from other donors' samples. The chain couples TRBV9 to TRBJ2-3; 11 bases map to TRBD2. The CDR3 loop is CASSAPIAGGDTDTQYF. The CDR3 bases are TGTGCCAGCAGCGCTCCTATAGCGGGGGGGGACACAGATACGCAGTATTTT.